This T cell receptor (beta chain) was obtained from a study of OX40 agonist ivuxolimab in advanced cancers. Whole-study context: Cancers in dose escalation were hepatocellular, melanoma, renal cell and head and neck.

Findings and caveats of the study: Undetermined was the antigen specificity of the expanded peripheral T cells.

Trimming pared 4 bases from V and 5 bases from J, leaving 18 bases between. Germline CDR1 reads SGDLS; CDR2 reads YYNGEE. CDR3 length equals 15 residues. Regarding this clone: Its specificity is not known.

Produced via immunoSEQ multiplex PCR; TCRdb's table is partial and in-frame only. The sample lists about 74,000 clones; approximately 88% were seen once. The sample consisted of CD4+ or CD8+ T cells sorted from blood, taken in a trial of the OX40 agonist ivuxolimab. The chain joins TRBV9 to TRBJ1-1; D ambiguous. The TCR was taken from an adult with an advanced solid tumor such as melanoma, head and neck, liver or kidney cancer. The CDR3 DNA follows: TGTGCCAGCAGCCCCCTGATGGGGATTGGGACTGAAGCTTTCTTT. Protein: CASSPLMGIGTEAFF.